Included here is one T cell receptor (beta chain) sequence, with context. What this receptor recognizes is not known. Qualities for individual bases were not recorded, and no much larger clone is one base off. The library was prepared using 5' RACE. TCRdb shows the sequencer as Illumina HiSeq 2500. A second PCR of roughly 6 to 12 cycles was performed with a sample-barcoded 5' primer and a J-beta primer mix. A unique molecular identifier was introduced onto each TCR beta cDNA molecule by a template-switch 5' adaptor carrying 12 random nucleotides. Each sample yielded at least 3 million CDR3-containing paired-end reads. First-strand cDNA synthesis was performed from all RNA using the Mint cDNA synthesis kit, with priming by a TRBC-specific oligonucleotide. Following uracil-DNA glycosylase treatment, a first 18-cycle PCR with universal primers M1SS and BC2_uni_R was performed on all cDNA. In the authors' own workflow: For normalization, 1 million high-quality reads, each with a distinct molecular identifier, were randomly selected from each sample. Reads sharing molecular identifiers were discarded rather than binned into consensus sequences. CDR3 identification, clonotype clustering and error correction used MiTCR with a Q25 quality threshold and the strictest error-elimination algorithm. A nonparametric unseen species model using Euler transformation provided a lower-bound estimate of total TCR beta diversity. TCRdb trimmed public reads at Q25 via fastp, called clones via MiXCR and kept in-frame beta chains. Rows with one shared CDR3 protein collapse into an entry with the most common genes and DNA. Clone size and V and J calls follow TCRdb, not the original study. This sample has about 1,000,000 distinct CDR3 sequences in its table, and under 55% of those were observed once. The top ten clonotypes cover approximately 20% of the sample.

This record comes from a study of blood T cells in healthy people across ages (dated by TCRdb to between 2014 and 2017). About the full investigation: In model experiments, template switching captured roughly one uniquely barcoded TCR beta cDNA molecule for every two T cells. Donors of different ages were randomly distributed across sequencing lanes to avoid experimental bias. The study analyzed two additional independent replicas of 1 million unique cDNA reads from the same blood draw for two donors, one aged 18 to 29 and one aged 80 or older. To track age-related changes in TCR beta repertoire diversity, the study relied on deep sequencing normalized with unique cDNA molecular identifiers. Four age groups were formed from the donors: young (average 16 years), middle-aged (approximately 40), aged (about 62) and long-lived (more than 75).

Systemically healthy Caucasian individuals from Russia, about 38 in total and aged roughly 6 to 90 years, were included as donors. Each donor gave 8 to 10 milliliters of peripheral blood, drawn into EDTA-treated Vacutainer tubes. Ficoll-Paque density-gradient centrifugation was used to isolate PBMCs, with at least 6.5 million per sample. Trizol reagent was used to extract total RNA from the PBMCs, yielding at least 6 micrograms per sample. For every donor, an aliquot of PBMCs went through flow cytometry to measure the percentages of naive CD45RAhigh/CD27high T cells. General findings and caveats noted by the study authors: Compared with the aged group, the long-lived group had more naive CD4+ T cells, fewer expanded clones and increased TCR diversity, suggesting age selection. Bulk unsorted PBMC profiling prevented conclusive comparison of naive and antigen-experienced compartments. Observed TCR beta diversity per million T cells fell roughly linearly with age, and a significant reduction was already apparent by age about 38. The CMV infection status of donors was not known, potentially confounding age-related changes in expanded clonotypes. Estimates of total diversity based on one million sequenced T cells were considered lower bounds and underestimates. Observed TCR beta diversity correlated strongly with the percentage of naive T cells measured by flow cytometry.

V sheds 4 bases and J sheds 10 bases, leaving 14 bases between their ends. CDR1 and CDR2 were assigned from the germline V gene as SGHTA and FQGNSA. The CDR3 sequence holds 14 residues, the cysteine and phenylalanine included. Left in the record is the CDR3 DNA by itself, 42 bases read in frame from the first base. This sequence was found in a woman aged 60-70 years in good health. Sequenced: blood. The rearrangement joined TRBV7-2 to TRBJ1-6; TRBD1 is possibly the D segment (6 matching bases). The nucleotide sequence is TGTGCCAGCAGCTCGGGGGGGGCAGGCTCACCCCTCCACTTT. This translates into CASSSGGAGSPLHF.